This is a list of T cell receptor beta chains from one sample in a study of T-cell reconstitution after alpha-beta-depleted transplantation in children. TCRdb reanalysed the PCR reads using MiXCR and keeps one entry per CDR3 protein. The sample holds some 310,000 distinct CDR3 sequences, 20% to 30% seen once. This sample comprised PBMCs, mostly from graft donor cells, obtained 180 days after TCRalphabeta/CD19-depleted stem cell transplant. The receptors originated from a male patient between 10 and 17 years old who had a stem cell transplant for acute lymphoblastic leukemia, so the T cells may come from the graft donor. CDR3s include the opening cysteine and the closing phenylalanine or tryptophan. The D gene is left open where the match is weak. Some rows have no size entry. The others give once, few or many, or a class for an expanded clone.

clone_size j_call v_call d_call cdr3_aa cdr3_nt
NA TRBJ2-7 TRBV27 TRBD1 CASSRGTGREQYF TGTGCCAGCAGTCGTGGGACAGGGAGAGAGCAGTACTTC
few TRBJ2-7 TRBV20-1 TRBD2 CSGGGRPYEQYF TGCAGTGGTGGCGGGAGGCCATACGAGCAGTACTTC
NA TRBJ2-7 TRBV12-3/TRBV12-4 NA CASSPLGPSYEQYF TGTGCCAGCAGTCCTCTAGGGCCCTCCTACGAGCAGTACTTC
NA TRBJ2-3 TRBV4-1 NA CASSQVETADTQYF TGCGCCAGCAGCCAAGTAGAAACGGCAGATACGCAGTATTTT
NA TRBJ1-2 TRBV9 TRBD1 CASSDTGVNYGYTF TGTGCCAGCAGCGATACAGGGGTTAACTATGGCTACACCTTC
NA TRBJ2-2 TRBV29-1 TRBD1 CSVEGGQGGTGELFF TGCAGCGTAGAAGGCGGACAGGGTGGCACCGGGGAGCTGTTTTTT
many TRBJ2-3 TRBV7-2 TRBD2 CASSRTSGYTDTQYF TGTGCCAGCAGCCGGACTAGCGGGTACACAGATACGCAGTATTTT
few TRBJ1-1 TRBV6-5 NA CASSYSTTGAEAFF TGTGCCAGCAGTTACTCAACCACGGGGGCTGAAGCTTTCTTT
NA TRBJ2-7 TRBV6-1 TRBD1 CASRLLTGGMNEQYF TGTGCCAGCAGACTCCTGACAGGGGGCATGAACGAGCAGTACTTC
few TRBJ2-7 TRBV7-8 NA CASSLAPWASSTSSYEQYF TGTGCCAGCAGCTTAGCTCCCTGGGCATCGTCAACAAGCTCCTACGAGCAGTACTTC